Below are 29 T cell receptor beta chains sequenced from a single sample in a study of cytomegalovirus exposure and HLA in healthy donors. The PCR made use of 60 Vbeta and 13 Jbeta primers. The protocol was immunoSEQ multiplex PCR, while the TCRdb copy is restricted to in-frame clones and leaves out a portion. Of 140,000 to 150,000 clones in the sample, 65% to 85% were seen once. Sequenced material: PBMCs. Receptors originate from a woman in her thirties or forties in good health and CMV-seropositive.

V and J are TRBV19 and TRBJ2-5; 10 nucleotides match TRBD2. V shed 2 bases, J shed 1 base, and the junction held 10 bases outside the gene matches. The CDR3 is 18 residues long. Germline-derived CDR1 and CDR2 are LNHDA and SQIVND (reference sequence). The CDR3 region is CASSIRASGGPSQETQYF. The DNA for the CDR3 is TGTGCCAGTAGTATAAGGGCTAGCGGGGGCCCGTCCCAAGAGACCCAGTACTTC.

The chain uses TRBV7-2 and TRBJ2-4; D is possibly TRBD1 (6 bases). CDR3 size: 12 residues. Per the germline V gene, CDR1 is SGHTA and CDR2 is FQGNSA. Trimming pared 0 bases from V and 16 bases from J, leaving 13 bases between. CDR3 in amino acids: CASSLAQGRKYF. CDR3 in DNA: TGTGCCAGCAGCTTAGCGCAGGGGCGCAAATACTTC. Filled out from reference TRBV7-2 and TRBJ2-4, the complete variable domain reads GAGVSQSPSNKVTEKGKDVELRCDPISGHTALYWYRQSLGQGLEFLIYFQGNSAPDKSGLPSDRFSAERTGGSVSTLTIQRTQQEDSAVYLCASSLAQGRKYFGAGTRLSVL.

V and J are TRBV4-1 and TRBJ2-3; possibly TRBD2 for D (6 bases). The V and J ends lost 2 bases and 2 bases respectively, with 14 bases between them. Germline V gene data show CDR1 as MGHRA and CDR2 as YSYEKL. CDR3 length equals 16 residues. CDR3 DNA: TGCGCCAGCAGCCAAATCCTCGGGGGAGACACAGATACGCAGTATTTT. It translates to CASSQILGGDTDTQYF.

The chain employs TRBV7-3 and TRBJ2-7; D possibly corresponds to TRBD2 (6 bases). V gave up 5 bases and J gave up 2 bases, with 19 bases separating them. CDR1 and CDR2 (germline): SGHTA, FQGTGA. This CDR3 has 16 residues. In DNA form, the CDR3 reads TGTGCCAGCAGCAAGGATACCACAAGGAGGGCCTACGAGCAGTACTTC. Amino acids: CASSKDTTRRAYEQYF.

The gene calls are TRBV7-7 and TRBJ2-1; a possible D gene is TRBD2 (6 bases). Trimming pared 1 base from V and 9 bases from J, leaving 10 bases between. Germline values: CDR1 SSHAT, CDR2 FNYEAQ (reference sequence). This CDR3 contains 13 residues. Written as DNA, the CDR3 is TGTGCCAGCAGCTTAGGGGTGGGGGGTGAGCAGTTCTTC. It yields the protein CASSLGVGGEQFF.

The rearrangement links TRBV13 to TRBJ2-7; TRBD1 might be the D (6 bases). Germline CDR1 reads PRHDT; CDR2 reads FYEKMQ (reference sequence). Between the trimmed V and J ends, which lost 5 bases and 3 bases, there was a span of 14 bases. The length of the CDR3 is 14 residues. The CDR3 region is CASSQGGTSYEQYF. CDR3 nucleotides: TGTGCCAGCAGCCAAGGGGGAACTAGCTACGAGCAGTACTTC.

The gene calls are TRBV2 and TRBJ1-2; D might be TRBD1 (6 bases). Looked up from germline, CDR1 is SNHLY and CDR2 is FYNNEI. Trimming left V 6 bases short and J 0 bases short, with 11 bases between. CDR3 length: 14 amino acids. The DNA for the CDR3 is TGTGCCAGCAGCATGGACAGTTCTAACTATGGCTACACCTTC. This translates into CASSMDSSNYGYTF.

This sequence joins TRBV5-1 and TRBJ1-1; D is ambiguous. In germline, CDR1 is SGHRS, CDR2 YFSETQ. CDR3 length: 16 amino acids. Trimming shortened V by 0 bases and J by 0 bases, and 12 bases separated the two germline ends. The CDR3 DNA reads as TGCGCCAGCAGCTTGGCCTCGGGGTCCTTGAACACTGAAGCTTTCTTT. Its protein product is CASSLASGSLNTEAFF.

CDR3 region: CASSPGGPSNTEAFF. In DNA form, the CDR3 reads TGTGCCAGCAGTCCGGGGGGACCAAGCAACACTGAAGCTTTCTTT. The rearrangement joins TRBV6-1 to TRBJ1-1; D possibly corresponds to TRBD1 (5 bases). V was trimmed by 5 bases and J by 2 bases, leaving 15 bases between them. The CDR3 contains 15 residues. The germline V gene encodes CDR1 MNHNS and CDR2 SASEGT.

The chain couples TRBV6-5 to TRBJ1-2, with D perhaps TRBD1 (5 bases). Trimming stripped 5 bases from V and 0 bases from J, with 10 bases between. The CDR3 totals 14 residues. The germline gives CDR1 MNHEY, CDR2 SVGAGI. CDR3 nucleotide sequence: TGTGCCAGCAGTGGGCAGGGAACTAACTATGGCTACACCTTC. Amino acids: CASSGQGTNYGYTF.

The V gene is TRBV6-5, the J gene TRBJ1-4; TRBD1 is a possible D gene (6 bases). Germline CDR1 MNHEY, CDR2 SVGAGI. CDR3 length: 12 amino acids. With 9 bases removed from V and 7 bases from J, the gap between germline ends came to 12 bases. This chain's CDR3 is CASGGRGEKLFF. CDR3 DNA: TGTGCCAGTGGAGGCAGGGGTGAAAAACTGTTTTTT.

The rearrangement uses TRBV4-2 and TRBJ2-1, with 8 bases identical to TRBD2. Germline CDR1 and CDR2: LGHNA and YNFKEQ. V lost 6 bases to trimming and J lost 0 bases; unmatched junction nucleotides: 10. The CDR3 covers 17 residues. The CDR3 DNA reads as TGTGCCAGCAGTCCTTCAGCGGGGGAAACCTCCTACAATGAGCAGTTCTTC. It translates to CASSPSAGETSYNEQFF.

On this clone: Other DNA sequences from this sample encode an identical CDR3 as well. The chain joins TRBV5-1 to TRBJ2-3; TRBD2 agrees at 7 bases. Germline V gives CDR1 SGHRS, CDR2 YFSETQ. V shed 0 bases, J shed 3 bases, and the junction held 4 bases outside the gene matches. This CDR3 comprises 15 residues. The CDR3 here is CASSLAGGRTDTQYF. The DNA for the CDR3 is TGCGCCAGCAGCTTGGCGGGGGGAAGGACAGATACGCAGTATTTT.

The chain links TRBV11-2 to TRBJ2-3; 9 bases are a match to TRBD1. In germline, CDR1 is SGHAT, CDR2 FQNNGV. The CDR3 is 16 residues long. V trimming: 5 bases; J trimming: 4 bases; junction bases outside the gene matches: 10. The CDR3 is CASSPRRDRVSDTQYF. In nucleotides, the CDR3 is TGTGCCAGCAGCCCACGTCGGGACAGGGTCTCAGATACGCAGTATTTT. Filled out from reference TRBV11-2 and TRBJ2-3, the complete variable domain reads EAGVAQSPRYKIIEKRQSVAFWCNPISGHATLYWYQQILGQGPKLLIQFQNNGVVDDSQLPKDRFSAERLKGVDSTLKIQPAKLEDSAVYLCASSPRRDRVSDTQYFGPGTRLTVL.

This clone was detected only a few times. This rearrangement joins TRBV27 to TRBJ2-2; D is undetermined. Germline V lookup: CDR1 MNHEY, CDR2 SMNVEV (reference sequence). This CDR3 is 13 amino acids long. Trimming removed 7 bases from V and 3 bases from J, with 9 bases in between. CDR3 in DNA: TGTGCCAGCAAAGAACGGTACACCGGGGAGCTGTTTTTT. Its translation: CASKERYTGELFF.

The chain couples TRBV4-2 to TRBJ1-6; D is uncertain. The CDR3 consists of 15 residues. Per germline, CDR1 LGHNA and CDR2 YNFKEQ. V dropped 5 bases and J dropped 7 bases, with 15 bases sitting between them. CDR3 bases: TGTGCCAGCAGCGACACTCCGGGATCCAATTCACCCCTCCACTTT. Residues: CASSDTPGSNSPLHF.

V and J are TRBV2 and TRBJ2-3, with TRBD2 identical over 8 bases. V gave up 4 bases and J gave up 2 bases; unmatched junction bases: 5. Germline-derived CDR1 and CDR2 are SNHLY and FYNNEI. This CDR3 spans 15 amino acids. The CDR3 loop reads CASSVSGTHTDTQYF. CDR3 nucleotide sequence: TGTGCCAGCAGTGTTAGCGGGACACACACAGATACGCAGTATTTT.

This clone has more than one count but fewer than ten. The J gene is TRBJ2-2, the V gene TRBV4-1, with D hard to call. Germline V CDR1 and CDR2: MGHRA, YSYEKL. The ends were cut back, 3 bases at V and 5 bases at J, with 10 bases in the middle. The CDR3 contains 14 residues. CDR3 protein: CASSQETGTGELFF. CDR3 DNA sequence: TGCGCCAGCAGCCAGGAGACCGGGACCGGGGAGCTGTTTTTT.

This chain links TRBV6-1 with TRBJ1-5; D call uncertain. With 2 bases removed from V and 0 bases from J, the gap between germline ends came to 8 bases. CDR3 length: 15 residues. Germline V lookup: CDR1 MNHNS, CDR2 SASEGT. The CDR3 DNA reads as TGTGCCAGCAGTGAATACAGAAATAGCAATCAGCCCCAGCATTTT. It specifies CASSEYRNSNQPQHF.

This clone was seen more than once but under ten times. V is TRBV7-9 and J is TRBJ2-1, with 9 bases identical to TRBD2. The CDR3 runs to 13 residues. Germline V gives CDR1 SEHNR, CDR2 FQNEAQ (reference sequence). V lost 8 bases, J lost 7 bases, and 6 bases stayed unmatched. The CDR3 DNA is TGTGCCAGCGTGGCGGGGGGGCGGAATGAGCAGTTCTTC. This translates into CASVAGGRNEQFF.

The gene calls are TRBV11-2 and TRBJ2-3; D perhaps matches TRBD1 (5 bases). Between the trimmed V and J ends, which lost 5 bases and 5 bases, there was a span of 11 bases. CDR1 SGHAT and CDR2 FQNNGV come from the germline V gene. The CDR3 runs 13 residues. The CDR3: CASSPVGVDTQYF. The CDR3 DNA is TGTGCCAGCAGCCCAGTAGGGGTAGATACGCAGTATTTT.

As for this clone: At one end the junction does not follow the germline gene, possibly because of a read error. Other DNA sequences within the sample encode an identical CDR3. The V gene is TRBV28, the J gene TRBJ1-6; D gene unclear. Germline V gene data show CDR1 as MDHEN and CDR2 as SYDVKM. This CDR3 comprises 14 residues. CDR3 bases: TGCGCCAGCAGTCCCATCCTATATAATTCACCCCTCCACTTT. It translates to CASSPILYNSPLHF.

Here the CDR3 reads CASSWAKGETQYF. The CDR3 DNA sequence: TGTGCCAGCAGTTGGGCAAAGGGGGAGACCCAGTACTTC. The chain joins TRBV27 to TRBJ2-5, with a tentative D call TRBD1 (5 bases). In germline, CDR1 is MNHEY, CDR2 SMNVEV (reference sequence). The V gene lost 4 bases and the J gene lost 5 bases, with 11 bases spanning the gap. CDR3 length: 13 amino acids.

V gene TRBV6-6 combines with J gene TRBJ1-5; TRBD1 might be the D (6 bases). Germline values: CDR1 MNHNY, CDR2 SVGAGI (reference sequence). This CDR3 region has 13 residues. Between the trimmed V and J ends, which lost 6 bases and 7 bases, there was a span of 13 bases. This CDR3 reads CASRIGQFQPQHF. For the CDR3, the DNA is TGTGCCAGCAGGATAGGACAGTTCCAGCCCCAGCATTTT.

The chain employs TRBV6-4 and TRBJ2-7; TRBD2 is a possible D gene (7 bases). Trimming pared 6 bases from V and 5 bases from J, leaving 20 bases between. This CDR3 is built from 15 residues. Germline V CDR1 and CDR2: MRHNA, SNTAGT. The CDR3 DNA follows: TGTGCCAGCAGCCGGGGGGCCGCACAGTTGGACGAGCAGTACTTC. It codes for CASSRGAAQLDEQYF.

This chain connects TRBV2 to TRBJ1-6, with D hard to call. The germline gives CDR1 SNHLY, CDR2 FYNNEI. Trimming removed 6 bases at V and 7 bases at J, with 13 bases between. CDR3 length: 14 residues. The CDR3 nucleotides read TGTGCCAGCAGCCCTGAGACATGGAATTCACCCCTCCACTTT. This gives the protein CASSPETWNSPLHF. The variable domain in full, with the rest retrieved from reference TRBV2 and TRBJ1-6, is EPEVTQTPSHQVTQMGQEVILRCVPISNHLYFYWYRQILGQKVEFLVSFYNNEISEKSEIFDDQFSVERPDGSNFTLKIRSTKLEDSAMYFCASSPETWNSPLHFGNGTRLTVT.

The chain couples TRBV19 to TRBJ2-5; D unclear. Germline V CDR1 and CDR2: LNHDA, SQIVND (reference sequence). The CDR3 loop spans 11 amino acids. V was trimmed by 4 bases and J by 4 bases, leaving 4 bases between them. The CDR3 coding sequence is TGTGCCAGTAGTAATCGAGAGACCCAGTACTTC. Its protein is CASSNRETQYF.

The chain employs TRBV4-1 and TRBJ1-2, with TRBD1 identical over 7 bases. This CDR3 region has 16 residues. Per the germline V gene, CDR1 is MGHRA and CDR2 is YSYEKL. The trim removed 1 base at V and 4 bases at J, leaving 9 bases unmatched. CDR3 region: CASSQGYGTVAYGYTF. Written as DNA, the CDR3 is TGCGCCAGCAGCCAAGGGTACGGGACAGTGGCCTATGGCTACACCTTC.

The chain links TRBV5-1 to TRBJ2-3, with 7 bases aligning to TRBD2. V trimming: 0 bases; J trimming: 2 bases; junction bases outside the gene matches: 3. Germline V gene sequence: CDR1 SGHRS, CDR2 YFSETQ. The CDR3 has 15 residues. CDR3 nucleotides: TGCGCCAGCAGCTTGGGAGCGGGGCCCACAGATACGCAGTATTTT. It is translated as CASSLGAGPTDTQYF.